This is a list of T cell receptor beta chains from one sample in a study of T cells after yellow fever vaccination. TCRdb recomputed calls from the 5' RACE reads with MiXCR, one row per CDR3 protein. This table has a few hundred thousand distinct CDR3 sequences, about 15% appearing once. The sample was PBMCs, taken 4 to 6 days after the first yellow fever vaccination. The source of these receptors is a man between 18 and 29 years old who received the YFV17D yellow fever vaccine. Each CDR3 is given with its conserved first and last residue. The order of the fields is V gene, D gene, CDR3 protein. The D gene is left open where the match is weak.

>TRBV2|-
CASSAGVQYF
>TRBV6-2/TRBV6-3|TRBD1
CASSQGQAMHF
>TRBV20-1|-
CSARDRGESYEQYF
>TRBV7-3|TRBD2
CASRPGLSADTQYF
>TRBV11-2|-
CASSLGQAGANVLTF
>TRBV19|TRBD2
CASNGGGYYNEQFF
>TRBV6-2/TRBV6-3|TRBD2
CASSPIAGWTDTQYF
>TRBV27|TRBD2
CASRLAGGPNNEQFF
>TRBV6-2/TRBV6-3|-
CASQLYGEPNYGYTF
>TRBV10-2|TRBD2
CASSDSGAGVYNEQFF
>TRBV7-9|-
CASSARAGYTGELFF
>TRBV7-2|TRBD1
CASSFPGQGNTIYF
>TRBV12-3/TRBV12-4|TRBD2
CASSETSGGANEQLF
>TRBV5-6|-
CASSYAGRGGKLFF
>TRBV5-1|-
CASSLVGLRVGRETQYF
>TRBV10-3|-
CAISVGRTQETQYF
>TRBV5-1|TRBD2
CASSLRAGGLDEQFF
>TRBV21-1|-
CASRMPRVGNQPQHF
>TRBV12-3/TRBV12-4|-
CASSPSARGQPQHF
>TRBV27|-
CASSFNGGKNTEAFF
>TRBV5-1|TRBD2
CASNYLAGSQETQYF
>TRBV24-1|-
CATSDLRDGNQPQHF
>TRBV12-3/TRBV12-4|-
CASSLERVPTDTQYF
>TRBV4-1|TRBD1
CASSRGDRSYTDTQYF
>TRBV5-1|-
CASSPGGGSMNTEAFF
>TRBV27|TRBD1
CASSLDRDLPQHF
>TRBV28|-
CASSLLGVREKLFF
>TRBV6-1|TRBD1
CASSRGTVGNTIYF
>TRBV7-9|TRBD1
CASSTTGRSSYNSPLHF
>TRBV5-5|-
CASSFRALNQPQHF
>TRBV4-3|-
CASSQGGTSYTDTQYF
>TRBV6-1|TRBD1
CASSGELTGSSSYNEQFF
>TRBV7-2|-
CASSAIIAAGNTIYF
>TRBV5-4|TRBD1
CASSWGQIAYNEQFF
>TRBV7-9|TRBD2
CASSHRLAEGTDTQYF
>TRBV11-1|TRBD1
CASRGTGADTQYF
>TRBV7-9|TRBD1
CASSTDRAPKQPQHF
>TRBV6-5|-
CASSYEGDTGELFF
>TRBV7-2|-
CASSLYREGNQPQHF
>TRBV6-1|-
CASSEAGGPGANVLTF
>TRBV7-6|-
CASSSTPRGGSGYTF
>TRBV10-3|-
CAISASGGRGYF
>TRBV19|-
CASSTGTSNTEAFF
>TRBV27|-
CASSLRGGNQPQHF
>TRBV6-1|-
CASRRTPRSNQPQHF